One sample yielded the 26 T cell receptor beta chains listed below, sequenced in a study of cytomegalovirus exposure and HLA in healthy donors. The PCR made use of 60 Vbeta and 13 Jbeta primers. The protocol was immunoSEQ multiplex PCR, while the TCRdb copy is restricted to in-frame clones and leaves out a portion. The sample lists roughly 160,000 clones; approximately 80% were seen once. The sample consisted of PBMCs. The receptor set was obtained from a boy aged 2 to 9 in good health and CMV-seronegative.

This clone was detected only once. This chain joins TRBV28 and TRBJ1-4; D is perhaps TRBD1 (6 bases). The length of the CDR3 is 15 residues. The V end was cut by 6 bases, the J end by 3 bases, with 14 bases between. Germline V gene lookup returns CDR1 MDHEN and CDR2 SYDVKM. CDR3 protein: CASRKKQGPNEKLFF. CDR3 sequence (DNA): TGTGCCAGCAGGAAAAAACAGGGCCCTAATGAAAAACTGTTTTTT. Combining the CDR3 with reference TRBV28 and TRBJ1-4 gives the whole variable domain DVKVTQSSRYLVKRTGEKVFLECVQDMDHENMFWYRQDPGLGLRLIYFSYDVKMKEKGDIPEGYSVSREKKERFSLILESASTNQTSMYLCASRKKQGPNEKLFFGSGTQLSVL.

In DNA form, the CDR3 reads TGTGCCAGCACCGTCATAGAGGGTTTTTCACCCCTCCACTTT. Translating it yields CASTVIEGFSPLHF. The chain couples TRBV6-6 to TRBJ1-6; D ambiguous. The CDR3 runs to 14 residues. V was cut by 7 bases and J by 9 bases, with 16 bases left in between. Germline V CDR1 and CDR2: MNHNY, SVGAGI (reference sequence).

The rearrangement joins TRBV7-9 to TRBJ2-1, with TRBD2 identical over 9 bases. The CDR3 covers 16 residues. With 5 bases clipped from V and 6 bases from J, the junction kept 11 bases outside the gene matches. CDR1 and CDR2 from the germline V gene are SEHNR and FQNEAQ (reference sequence). The CDR3 protein is CASSHTGTSKGNEQFF. CDR3 bases: TGTGCCAGCAGCCACACCGGGACTAGCAAGGGCAATGAGCAGTTCTTC.

This clone turned up a few times. The chain links TRBV7-2 to TRBJ2-1; D might be TRBD2 (6 bases). V was trimmed by 5 bases and J by 15 bases, leaving 17 bases between them. The germline V gene has CDR1 SGHTA and CDR2 FQGNSA. The CDR3 covers 12 residues. Here the CDR3 DNA reads TGTGCCAGCAGCGAGCTGGACTACAGTCCGTTCTTC. Protein product: CASSELDYSPFF.

The genes are TRBV7-9 and TRBJ1-2; D might be TRBD1 (5 bases). Germline values: CDR1 SEHNR, CDR2 FQNEAQ (reference sequence). Trimming shortened V by 4 bases and J by 2 bases, and 14 bases separated the two germline ends. CDR3 length equals 15 residues. CDR3: CASSSSQGMNYGYTF. CDR3 sequence (DNA): TGTGCCAGCAGCTCTTCTCAGGGTATGAACTATGGCTACACCTTC.

CDR3 region: CASSPGAVTEAFF. The CDR3, as DNA: TGTGCCAGCAGCCCAGGGGCCGTGACTGAAGCTTTCTTT. The chain carries TRBV13 and TRBJ1-1, with D perhaps TRBD1 (6 bases). The CDR3 covers 13 residues. Germline V gene lookup returns CDR1 PRHDT and CDR2 FYEKMQ (reference sequence). The V and J ends lost 5 bases and 5 bases respectively, with 12 bases between them. Complete variable domain (other parts from reference TRBV13 and TRBJ1-1): AAGVIQSPRHLIKEKRETATLKCYPIPRHDTVYWYQQGPGQDPQFLISFYEKMQSDKGSIPDRFSAQQFSDYHSELNMSSLELGDSALYFCASSPGAVTEAFFGQGTRLTVV.

The chain has TRBV21-1 and TRBJ2-5; the D segment call TRBD1 is taken from the table without a DNA check. TRBV21-1 is a documented pseudogene. The CDR3 sequence is 12 residues long. The CDR3 is CARGDRQETQYF. Written as DNA, the CDR3 is TGTGCCAGGGGGGACAGACAAGAGACCCAGTACTTC.

The rearrangement links TRBV6-1 to TRBJ2-1; 11 positions match TRBD2. J was trimmed by 6 bases and V by 1 base; bases with no gene match: 5. In germline, CDR1 is MNHNS, CDR2 SASEGT. The CDR3 runs 16 residues. The CDR3 DNA reads TGTGCCAGCAGTGAAGTCTTAGCGGGAGGGCTCAATGAGCAGTTCTTC. Protein: CASSEVLAGGLNEQFF.

The J gene is TRBJ2-3, the V gene TRBV7-7; no firm D call. This CDR3 has 14 residues. Trimming took 5 bases from V and 4 from J, leaving 13 bases between them. Germline-derived CDR1 and CDR2 are SSHAT and FNYEAQ (reference sequence). DNA of the CDR3: TGTGCCAGCAGCCCTATCCCGCGAGCAGATACGCAGTATTTT. This sequence encodes CASSPIPRADTQYF.

The chain joins TRBV9 to TRBJ1-6; D is perhaps TRBD1 (6 bases). The length of the CDR3 is 14 residues. CDR1 is SGDLS and CDR2 is YYNGEE in the germline V gene. V lost 3 bases, J lost 10 bases, and 14 bases lay in between. The CDR3 DNA follows: TGTGCCAGCAGCGCAGGGGATTTCGGCTCACCCCTCCACTTT. This encodes CASSAGDFGSPLHF. Full variable domain (missing parts from reference TRBV9 and TRBJ1-6): DSGVTQTPKHLITATGQRVTLRCSPRSGDLSVYWYQQSLDQGLQFLIQYYNGEERAKGNILERFSAQQFPDLHSELNLSSLELGDSALYFCASSAGDFGSPLHFGNGTRLTVT.

The chain joins TRBV5-1 to TRBJ2-3; TRBD2 matches 9 bases. V shed 0 bases and J 0 bases; nucleotides not matched to a gene: 2. CDR1 and CDR2 from the germline V gene are SGHRS and YFSETQ. The length of the CDR3 is 16 residues. The CDR3 region has the DNA TGCGCCAGCAGCTTGGCTGGACTAGCGAGCACAGATACGCAGTATTTT. This codes for CASSLAGLASTDTQYF.

The chain links TRBV30 to TRBJ2-1; tentative D call: TRBD2 (6 bases). The CDR3 covers 16 residues. Germline V gene lookup returns CDR1 GTSNPN and CDR2 SVGIG (reference sequence). The ends were cut back, 0 bases at V and 0 bases at J, with 12 bases in the middle. The CDR3 nucleotides read TGTGCCTGGAGTGTACGTGTCGGGAGCTCCTACAATGAGCAGTTCTTC. Its protein is CAWSVRVGSSYNEQFF.

The chain has TRBV29-1 and TRBJ2-1; D possibly corresponds to TRBD1 (6 bases). V lost 7 bases and J 2 bases, leaving 15 bases between the germline ends. This CDR3 comprises 14 residues. Germline values: CDR1 SQVTM, CDR2 ANQGSEA. CDR3 sequence reads: CSGNRVRAYNEQFF. Here the CDR3 DNA reads TGCAGCGGGAACAGGGTGAGGGCCTACAATGAGCAGTTCTTC.

V is TRBV18 and J is TRBJ2-7, with TRBD1 matching over 9 bases. Germline CDR1 is KGHSH and CDR2 is LQKENI. This CDR3 has 15 amino acids. Losses at the gene ends were 5 bases for V and 4 bases for J; bases not matched to a gene: 9. CDR3 DNA sequence: TGTGCCAGCTCAGCAAAACAGGGGGCTGGTTACGAGCAGTACGTC. It is translated as CASSAKQGAGYEQYV.

This clone appeared once. J is TRBJ1-2 and V is TRBV7-9; 7 bases are shared with TRBD1. The J segment lost 2 bases and the V segment lost 4 bases, leaving 16 bases of the junction unmatched. CDR1 is SEHNR, CDR2 FQNEAQ, per germline (reference sequence). The CDR3 runs 18 residues. CDR3 DNA: TGTGCCAGCAGCTCCCCCGCAAAGGGGGCCCTTTCGAACTATGGCTACACCTTC. Translating gives CASSSPAKGALSNYGYTF.

This rearrangement joins TRBV30 to TRBJ2-5; a possible D gene is TRBD1 (6 bases). This CDR3 spans 12 amino acids. Trimming cost V 5 bases and J 5 bases, with 12 bases left between them. CDR1 is GTSNPN and CDR2 is SVGIG in the germline V gene (reference sequence). The CDR3 DNA reads TGTGCCTGGGGGGGCCCAGGGGAGACCCAGTACTTC. Translation: CAWGGPGETQYF.

V usage is TRBV7-2 and J usage is TRBJ2-2; 10 bases fit TRBD1. CDR3 size: 15 residues. Looked up from germline, CDR1 is SGHTA and CDR2 is FQGNSA. V shed 5 bases and J 4 bases; nucleotides not matched to a gene: 4. The DNA for the CDR3 is TGTGCCAGCAGCCCGGGACAGGGGAGCACCGGGGAGCTGTTTTTT. Its protein product is CASSPGQGSTGELFF.

The V and J genes are TRBV2 and TRBJ2-4; TRBD2 might be the D (5 bases). From germline, CDR1 is SNHLY and CDR2 FYNNEI. Trimming removed 8 bases from V and 1 base from J, with 9 bases in between. This CDR3 region has 13 residues. The CDR3, as DNA: TGTGCCAGCGGGAGTGGGGCCAAAAACATTCAGTACTTC. Its translation is CASGSGAKNIQYF.

This clone came up once. The chain employs TRBV7-9 and TRBJ1-2, with 12 bases aligning to TRBD1. V shed 4 bases and J 8 bases; nucleotides not matched to a gene: 11. This CDR3 has 16 residues. From germline, CDR1 is SEHNR and CDR2 FQNEAQ (reference sequence). The CDR3 DNA reads TGTGCCAGCAGCTCGGCCCACGGGACAGGGGGCGTAGGCTACACCTTC. It is translated as CASSSAHGTGGVGYTF. The complete variable domain, with remaining parts taken from reference TRBV7-9 and TRBJ1-2, reads DTGVSQNPRHKITKRGQNVTFRCDPISEHNRLYWYRQTLGQGPEFLTYFQNEAQLEKSRLLSDRFSAERPKGSFSTLEIQRTEQGDSAMYLCASSSAHGTGGVGYTFGSGTRLTVV.

V usage is TRBV7-8 and J usage is TRBJ2-2; 13 bases match TRBD2. Looked up from germline, CDR1 is SGHVS and CDR2 is FQNEAQ. Germline trimming cut 6 bases from V and 3 bases from J; bases unmatched to any gene: 7. The CDR3 has 17 residues. CDR3 residues: CASRPLAGGPDTGELFF. The CDR3 nucleotides read TGTGCCAGCAGGCCACTAGCGGGAGGGCCTGACACCGGGGAGCTGTTTTTT.

The rearrangement joins TRBV27 to TRBJ2-7; 7 bases are shared with TRBD1. V lost 6 bases and J lost 1; bases outside the gene matches: 6. Per germline, CDR1 MNHEY and CDR2 SMNVEV (reference sequence). CDR3 length: 14 residues. CDR3 nucleotide sequence: TGTGCCAGCAGACCGGGACAGACGTCCTACGAGCAGTACGTC. It specifies CASRPGQTSYEQYV.

V usage is TRBV6-6 and J usage is TRBJ2-7; 7 bases agree with TRBD1. The CDR3 covers 14 residues. Per germline, CDR1 MNHNY and CDR2 SVGAGI (reference sequence). V lost 6 bases, J lost 2 bases, and 7 bases stayed unmatched. The CDR3 here is CASREDRATYEQYF. DNA for the CDR3: TGTGCCAGCAGGGAAGACAGGGCGACCTACGAGCAGTACTTC.

The rearrangement uses TRBV19 and TRBJ1-2, with a weak D call TRBD1 (6 bases). Trimming shortened V by 5 bases and J by 2 bases, and 9 bases separated the two germline ends. Germline loops: CDR1 LNHDA, CDR2 SQIVND (reference sequence). The CDR3 contains 13 residues. CDR3 in amino acids: CASSLTGNYGYTF. The CDR3 coding sequence is TGTGCCAGTAGTCTTACAGGGAACTATGGCTACACCTTC.

The chain carries TRBV28 and TRBJ1-1; 9 bases match TRBD1. Germline CDR1 reads MDHEN; CDR2 reads SYDVKM. J gave up 5 bases and V 5 bases, and 9 bases lay outside the gene matches. The CDR3 runs to 15 residues. The CDR3 sequence: CASSPPTGGGTEAFF. CDR3 in DNA: TGTGCCAGCAGTCCGCCAACAGGGGGCGGGACTGAAGCTTTCTTT.

This clone was seen only a few times. The chain carries TRBV7-9 and TRBJ1-5; 8 bases agree with TRBD1. V trimming: 5 bases; J trimming: 5 bases; junction bases outside the gene matches: 8. The CDR3 is made up of 15 amino acids. The germline CDR1 and CDR2 sequences are SEHNR and FQNEAQ (reference sequence). CDR3 residues: CASSNGQGEYQPQHF. In nucleotides, the CDR3 is TGTGCCAGCAGCAACGGACAGGGAGAGTATCAGCCCCAGCATTTT. Based on the CDR3 plus reference TRBV7-9 and TRBJ1-5, the full variable domain is DTGVSQNPRHKITKRGQNVTFRCDPISEHNRLYWYRQTLGQGPEFLTYFQNEAQLEKSRLLSDRFSAERPKGSFSTLEIQRTEQGDSAMYLCASSNGQGEYQPQHFGDGTRLSIL.

This clone appeared once. The chain employs TRBV7-2 and TRBJ2-5, with TRBD1 matching 7 bases. V dropped 1 base and J dropped 5; count of bases not matched to a gene: 10. CDR3 length equals 16 residues. Germline V gene lookup returns CDR1 SGHTA and CDR2 FQGNSA. CDR3: CASSLVGRGIVETQYF. CDR3 in DNA: TGTGCCAGCAGCTTAGTCGGCAGGGGGATCGTTGAGACCCAGTACTTC.